The sequence of this T cell receptor (beta chain) was determined in a study of TIL therapy for anti-PD-1-resistant metastatic lung cancer. Whole-study context: Tumors carried a median about 1.6 non-synonymous mutations per megabase. Study-wide points: The cohort had more treatment-naive, never-smoker and oncogene-addicted patients than typical. The baseline peripheral repertoire was partially replaced by infused TIL clonotypes that later decayed.

To note about this clone: Its antigen is currently unknown.

Sequencing used immunoSEQ v3. TCRdb's table, derived via immunoSEQ multiplex PCR, lists solely in-frame clones and lacks some. The table has 60,000 or so clones, 69% seen once. Time point meaning: pre-treatment sample, taken before nivolumab and TIL therapy. The CDR3 covers 13 residues. The germline gives CDR1 MNHEY, CDR2 SVGAGI. The V end lost 10 bases, the J end lost 3 bases, and 13 bases lay between the germline ends. The source was blood, collected at baseline. The TCR comes from a person between 25 and 79 years old with non-small cell lung cancer. The chain recombines TRBV6-5 with TRBJ1-3, with D unresolved. The CDR3 coding sequence is TGTGCCACCTCGGAGGTGCGTGGAAACACCATATATTTT. This encodes CATSEVRGNTIYF.